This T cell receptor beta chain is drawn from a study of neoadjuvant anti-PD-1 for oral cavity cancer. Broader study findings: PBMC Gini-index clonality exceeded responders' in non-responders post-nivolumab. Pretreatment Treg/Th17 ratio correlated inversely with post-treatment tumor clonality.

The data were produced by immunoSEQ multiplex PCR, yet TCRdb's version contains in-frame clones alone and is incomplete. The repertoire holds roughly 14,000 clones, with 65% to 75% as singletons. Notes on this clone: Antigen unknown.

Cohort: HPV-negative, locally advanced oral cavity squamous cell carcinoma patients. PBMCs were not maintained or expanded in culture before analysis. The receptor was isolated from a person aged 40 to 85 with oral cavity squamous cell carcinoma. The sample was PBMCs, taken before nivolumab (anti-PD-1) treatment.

The CDR3 is CATSGPGQSNTGELFF. CDR3 bases: TGTGCCACCAGCGGGCCGGGACAGTCGAACACCGGGGAGCTGTTTTTT. The chain employs TRBV15 and TRBJ2-2; TRBD1 agrees at 7 bases. With 5 bases clipped from V and 0 bases from J, the junction kept 6 bases outside the gene matches. This CDR3 comprises 16 residues. CDR1 and CDR2 from the germline V gene are LNHNV and YYDKDF (reference sequence).